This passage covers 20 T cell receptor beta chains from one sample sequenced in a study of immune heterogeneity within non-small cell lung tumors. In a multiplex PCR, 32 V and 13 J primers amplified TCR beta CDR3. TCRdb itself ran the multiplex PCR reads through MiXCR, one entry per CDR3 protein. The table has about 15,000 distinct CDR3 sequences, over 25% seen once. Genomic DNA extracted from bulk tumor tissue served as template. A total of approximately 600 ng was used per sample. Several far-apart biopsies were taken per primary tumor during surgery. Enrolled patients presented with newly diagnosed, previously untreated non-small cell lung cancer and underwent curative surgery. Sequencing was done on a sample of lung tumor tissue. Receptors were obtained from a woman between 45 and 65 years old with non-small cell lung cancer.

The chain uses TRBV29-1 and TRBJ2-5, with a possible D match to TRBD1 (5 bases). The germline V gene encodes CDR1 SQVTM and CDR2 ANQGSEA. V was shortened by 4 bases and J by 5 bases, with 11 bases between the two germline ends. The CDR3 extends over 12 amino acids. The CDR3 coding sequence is TGCAGCGTTGTAGGGGCGACGGAGACCCAGTACTTC. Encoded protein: CSVVGATETQYF.

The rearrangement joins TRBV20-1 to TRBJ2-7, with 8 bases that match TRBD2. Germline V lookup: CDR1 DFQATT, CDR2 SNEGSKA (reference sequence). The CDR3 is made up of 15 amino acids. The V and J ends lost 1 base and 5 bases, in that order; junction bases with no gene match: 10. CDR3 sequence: CSARASSGILDEQYF. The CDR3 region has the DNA TGCAGTGCTAGAGCGAGTAGCGGGATCCTCGACGAGCAGTACTTC.

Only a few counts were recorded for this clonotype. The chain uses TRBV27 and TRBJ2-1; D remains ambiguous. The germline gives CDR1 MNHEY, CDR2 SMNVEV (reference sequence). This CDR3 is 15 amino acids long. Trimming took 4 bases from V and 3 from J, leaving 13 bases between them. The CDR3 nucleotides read TGTGCCAGCAGTTGGTCGCTGAGTAACTACAATGAGCAGTTCTTC. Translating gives CASSWSLSNYNEQFF.

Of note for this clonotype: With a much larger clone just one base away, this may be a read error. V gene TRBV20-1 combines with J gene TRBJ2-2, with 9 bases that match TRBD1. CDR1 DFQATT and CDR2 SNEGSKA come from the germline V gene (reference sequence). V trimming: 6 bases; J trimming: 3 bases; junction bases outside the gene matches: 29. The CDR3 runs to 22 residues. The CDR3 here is CSATGTGTLLSGMAPDTGELFF. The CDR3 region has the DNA TGCAGTGCGACCGGGACAGGGACCCTACTAAGCGGGATGGCCCCTGACACCGGGGAGCTGTTTTTT.

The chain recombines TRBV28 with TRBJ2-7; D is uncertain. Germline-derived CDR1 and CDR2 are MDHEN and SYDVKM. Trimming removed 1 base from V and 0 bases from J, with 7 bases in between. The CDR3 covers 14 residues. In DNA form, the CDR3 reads TGTGCCAGCAGTTTATTCCGGGCCTCCTACGAGCAGTACTTC. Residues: CASSLFRASYEQYF.

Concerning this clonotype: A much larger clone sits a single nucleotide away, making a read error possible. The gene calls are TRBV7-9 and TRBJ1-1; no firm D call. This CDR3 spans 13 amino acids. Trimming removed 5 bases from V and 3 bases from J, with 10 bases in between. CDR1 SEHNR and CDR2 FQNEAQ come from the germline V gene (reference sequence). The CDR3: CASSQAQHTEAFF. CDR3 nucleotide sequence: TGTGCCAGCAGCCAGGCACAGCACACTGAAGCTTTCTTT.

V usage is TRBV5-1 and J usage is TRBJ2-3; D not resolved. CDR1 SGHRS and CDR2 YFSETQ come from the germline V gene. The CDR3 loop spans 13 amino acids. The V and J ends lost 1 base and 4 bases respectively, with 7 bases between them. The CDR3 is CASSLKGSDTQYF. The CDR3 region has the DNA TGCGCCAGCAGCTTGAAGGGTTCAGATACGCAGTATTTT.

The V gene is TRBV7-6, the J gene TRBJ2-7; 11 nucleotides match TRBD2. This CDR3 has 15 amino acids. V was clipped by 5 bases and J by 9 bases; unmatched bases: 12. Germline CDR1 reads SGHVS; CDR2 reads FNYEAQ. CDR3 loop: CASSPGGSGRAGQYF. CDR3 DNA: TGTGCCAGCAGCCCTGGGGGTAGCGGGAGGGCGGGGCAGTACTTC. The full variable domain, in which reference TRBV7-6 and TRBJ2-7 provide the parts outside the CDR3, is GAGVSQSPRYKVTKRGQDVALRCDPISGHVSLYWYRQALGQGPEFLTYFNYEAQQDKSGLPNDRFSAERPEGSISTLTIQRTEQRDSAMYRCASSPGGSGRAGQYFGPGTRLTVT.

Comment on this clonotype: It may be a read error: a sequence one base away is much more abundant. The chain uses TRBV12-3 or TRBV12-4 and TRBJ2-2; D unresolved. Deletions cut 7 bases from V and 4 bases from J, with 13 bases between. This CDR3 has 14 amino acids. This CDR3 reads CASTFWSATGELFF. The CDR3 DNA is TGTGCCAGCACCTTTTGGTCAGCCACCGGGGAGCTGTTTTTT.

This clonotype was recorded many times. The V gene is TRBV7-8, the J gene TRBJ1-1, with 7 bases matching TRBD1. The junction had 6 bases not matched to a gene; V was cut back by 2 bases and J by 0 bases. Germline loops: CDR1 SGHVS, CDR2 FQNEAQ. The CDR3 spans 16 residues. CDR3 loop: CASSLTQGRMNTEAFF. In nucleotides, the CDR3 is TGTGCCAGCAGCTTAACACAGGGGAGGATGAACACTGAAGCTTTCTTT.

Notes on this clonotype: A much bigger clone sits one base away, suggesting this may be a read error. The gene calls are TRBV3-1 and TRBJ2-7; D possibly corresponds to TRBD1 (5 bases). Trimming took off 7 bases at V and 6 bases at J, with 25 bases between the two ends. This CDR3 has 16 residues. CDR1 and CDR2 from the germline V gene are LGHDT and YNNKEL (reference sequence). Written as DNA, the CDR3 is TGTGCCAGCAACCCGGAAGGTACCCTAAAGGGGCGCGAGCAGTACTTC. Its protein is CASNPEGTLKGREQYF.

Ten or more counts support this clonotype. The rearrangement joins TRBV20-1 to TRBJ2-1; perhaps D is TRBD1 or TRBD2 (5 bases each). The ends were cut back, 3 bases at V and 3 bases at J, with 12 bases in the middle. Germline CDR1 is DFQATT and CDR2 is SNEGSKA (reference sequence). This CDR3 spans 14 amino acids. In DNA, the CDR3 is TGCAGTGCTAGGATGGGTGGGGGCTACAATGAGCAGTTCTTC. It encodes CSARMGGGYNEQFF.

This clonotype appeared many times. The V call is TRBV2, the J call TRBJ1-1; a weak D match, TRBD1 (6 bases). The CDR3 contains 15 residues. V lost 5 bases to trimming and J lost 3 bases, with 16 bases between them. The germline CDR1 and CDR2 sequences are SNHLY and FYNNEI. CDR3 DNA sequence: TGTGCCAGCAGTCCCCCCGGGGGCGAAGACACTGAAGCTTTCTTT. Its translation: CASSPPGGEDTEAFF.

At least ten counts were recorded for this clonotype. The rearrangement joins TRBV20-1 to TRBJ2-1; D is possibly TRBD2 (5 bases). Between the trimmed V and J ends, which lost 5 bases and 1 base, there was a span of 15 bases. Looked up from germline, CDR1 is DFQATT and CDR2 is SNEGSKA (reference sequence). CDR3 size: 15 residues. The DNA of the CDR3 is TGCAGTGCTCCCCGAGCGCTAGCTTCCTACAATGAGCAGTTCTTC. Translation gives CSAPRALASYNEQFF.

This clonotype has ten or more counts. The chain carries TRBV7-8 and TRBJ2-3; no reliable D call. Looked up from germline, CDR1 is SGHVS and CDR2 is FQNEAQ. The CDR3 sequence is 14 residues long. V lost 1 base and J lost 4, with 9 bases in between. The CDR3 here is CASSLELFADTQYF. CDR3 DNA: TGTGCCAGCAGCTTAGAGTTGTTTGCAGATACGCAGTATTTT.

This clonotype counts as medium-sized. CDR3 sequence: CASRSRTSSTDTQYF. Here the CDR3 DNA reads TGTGCCAGCAGATCAAGGACTTCTAGCACAGATACGCAGTATTTT. The chain has TRBV12-3 or TRBV12-4 and TRBJ2-3, with D possibly TRBD2 on 5 matching bases. The length of the CDR3 is 15 residues. Between the trimmed V and J ends, which lost 6 bases and 0 bases, there was a span of 13 bases.

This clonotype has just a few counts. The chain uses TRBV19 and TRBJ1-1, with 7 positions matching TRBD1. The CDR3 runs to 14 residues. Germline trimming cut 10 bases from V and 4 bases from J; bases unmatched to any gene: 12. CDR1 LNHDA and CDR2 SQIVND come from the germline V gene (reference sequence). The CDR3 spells CATLPDRASTEAFF. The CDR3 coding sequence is TGTGCCACCCTCCCCGACAGGGCAAGCACTGAAGCTTTCTTT.

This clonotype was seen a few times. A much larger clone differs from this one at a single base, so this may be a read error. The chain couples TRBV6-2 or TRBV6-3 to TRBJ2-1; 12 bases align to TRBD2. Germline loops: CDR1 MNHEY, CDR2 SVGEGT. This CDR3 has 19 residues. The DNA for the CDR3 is TGTGCCAGCAGCCCCCTCGGACTAGCGGGGTTACCTTCCTACAATGAGAAGTTCTTC. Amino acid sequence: CASSPLGLAGLPSYNEKFF.

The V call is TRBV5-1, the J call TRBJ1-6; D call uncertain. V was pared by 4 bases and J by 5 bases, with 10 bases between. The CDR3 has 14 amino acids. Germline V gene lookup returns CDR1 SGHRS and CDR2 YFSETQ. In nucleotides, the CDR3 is TGCGCCAGCAGCCCCTGGGGTGATAATTCACCCCTCCACTTT. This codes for CASSPWGDNSPLHF.

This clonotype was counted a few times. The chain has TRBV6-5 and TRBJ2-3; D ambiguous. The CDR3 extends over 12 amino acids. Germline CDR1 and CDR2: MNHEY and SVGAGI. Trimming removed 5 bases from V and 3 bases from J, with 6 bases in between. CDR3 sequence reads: CASSGWTDTQYF. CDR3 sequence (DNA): TGTGCCAGCAGTGGTTGGACAGATACGCAGTATTTT.